The 2 T cell receptor beta chains below all came from one sample that was sequenced in a study of shared clonotypes between healthy human individuals. The method was immunoSEQ multiplex PCR; TCRdb's version includes in-frame clones alone and lacks a portion of them. The profile shows more than 400,000 clones, 70% to 85% of them singletons. What was sequenced was PBMCs. The source is a woman aged 40-49 years in good health. Some clones in this sample may be carry-over from other donors' samples.

This chain uses TRBV4-3 with TRBJ1-5, with D unresolved. Per the germline V gene, CDR1 is LGHNA and CDR2 is YSLEER. This CDR3 spans 15 amino acids. The V and J ends lost 1 base and 3 bases respectively, with 10 bases between them. In DNA, the CDR3 is TGCGCCAGCAGCCAAGGGGGAGGAGACAATCAGCCCCAGCATTTT. Translation: CASSQGGGDNQPQHF.

This chain joins TRBV20-1 and TRBJ1-1, with 7 bases identical to TRBD1. Trimming removed 6 bases from V and 7 bases from J; junction bases left unmatched: 5. Germline values: CDR1 DFQATT, CDR2 SNEGSKA (reference sequence). This CDR3 spans 11 amino acids. The CDR3 DNA reads as TGCAGTGCACCGGGACAGATTGAAGCTTTCTTT. It codes for CSAPGQIEAFF.